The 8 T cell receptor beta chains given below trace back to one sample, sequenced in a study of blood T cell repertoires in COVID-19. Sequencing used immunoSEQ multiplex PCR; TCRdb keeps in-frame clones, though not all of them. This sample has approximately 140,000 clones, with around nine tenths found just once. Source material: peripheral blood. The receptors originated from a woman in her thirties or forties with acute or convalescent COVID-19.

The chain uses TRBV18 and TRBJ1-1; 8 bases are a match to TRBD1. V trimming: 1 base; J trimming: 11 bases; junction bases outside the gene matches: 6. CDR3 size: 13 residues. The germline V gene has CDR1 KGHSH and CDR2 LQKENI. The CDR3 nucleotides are TGTGCCAGCTCACCACTGGACAGGGTGGATGCTTTCTTT. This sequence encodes CASSPLDRVDAFF.

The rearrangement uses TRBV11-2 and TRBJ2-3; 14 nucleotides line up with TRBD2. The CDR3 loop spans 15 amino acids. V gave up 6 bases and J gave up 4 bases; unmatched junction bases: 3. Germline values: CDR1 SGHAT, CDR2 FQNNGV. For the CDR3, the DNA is TGTGCCAGCAGAAGGGGACTAGCGGGGGCAGATACGCAGTATTTT. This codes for CASRRGLAGADTQYF.

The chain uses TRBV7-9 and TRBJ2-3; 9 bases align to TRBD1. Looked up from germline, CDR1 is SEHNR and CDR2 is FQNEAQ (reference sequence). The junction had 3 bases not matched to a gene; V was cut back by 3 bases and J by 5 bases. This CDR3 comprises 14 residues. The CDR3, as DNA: TGTGCCAGCAGCTTCGGACAGGGGAAAGATACGCAGTATTTT. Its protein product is CASSFGQGKDTQYF.

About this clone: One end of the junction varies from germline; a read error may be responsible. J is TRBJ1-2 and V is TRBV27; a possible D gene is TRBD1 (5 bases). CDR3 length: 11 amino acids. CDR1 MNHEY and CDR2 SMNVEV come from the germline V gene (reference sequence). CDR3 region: CASSYPGGTFF. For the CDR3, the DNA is TGTGCCAGCAGTTACCCCGGCGGGACCTTCTTC.

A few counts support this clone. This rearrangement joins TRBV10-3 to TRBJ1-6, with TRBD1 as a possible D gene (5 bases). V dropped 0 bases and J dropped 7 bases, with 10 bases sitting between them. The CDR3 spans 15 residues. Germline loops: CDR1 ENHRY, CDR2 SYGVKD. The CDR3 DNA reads TGTGCCATCAGTGAGTCACAGAGACAGAATTCACCCCTCCACTTT. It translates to CAISESQRQNSPLHF.

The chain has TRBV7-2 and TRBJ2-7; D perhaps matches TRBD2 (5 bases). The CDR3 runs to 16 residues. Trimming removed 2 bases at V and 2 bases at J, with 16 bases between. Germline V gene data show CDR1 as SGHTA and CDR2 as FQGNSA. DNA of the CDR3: TGTGCCAGCAGCTTAAGGGAGTGGTACGAGACCTACGAGCAGTACTTC. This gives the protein CASSLREWYETYEQYF.

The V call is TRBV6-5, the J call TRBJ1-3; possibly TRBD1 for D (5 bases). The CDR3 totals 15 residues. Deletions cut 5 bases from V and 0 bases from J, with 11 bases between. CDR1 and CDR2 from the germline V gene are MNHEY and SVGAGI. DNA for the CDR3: TGTGCCAGCAGTAATCAGGGATACTCTGGAAACACCATATATTTT. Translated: CASSNQGYSGNTIYF.

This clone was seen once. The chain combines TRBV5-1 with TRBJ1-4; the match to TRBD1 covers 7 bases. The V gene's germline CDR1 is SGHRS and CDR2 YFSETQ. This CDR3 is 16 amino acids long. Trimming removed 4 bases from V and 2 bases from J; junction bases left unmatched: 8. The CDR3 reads CASSPTGVSTNEKLFF. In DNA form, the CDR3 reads TGCGCCAGCAGCCCAACAGGGGTTTCGACTAATGAAAAACTGTTTTTT.